This TCR beta chain was identified during a study of blood T cell repertoires in COVID-19. As for the study in general: COVID-19 samples, acute and convalescent, were from the United States, Italy and Spain.

Germline V lookup: CDR1 MGHDK, CDR2 SYGVNS. V dropped 7 bases and J dropped 2; count of bases not matched to a gene: 17. This CDR3 is 17 amino acids long. Repertoires were generated with immunoSEQ multiplex PCR, while TCRdb's copy carries only in-frame clones and drops some. The data show some 48,000 clones, about 82% seen once. This TCR came from a human donor in a cohort sampled during active COVID-19. What was sequenced was peripheral blood. The chain is built from TRBV25-1 and TRBJ2-7, with TRBD1 matching over 7 bases. Written as DNA, the CDR3 is TGTGCCAGCAAACCTGCTTCGGCGACAGGGTGGGCCTACGAGCAGTACTTC. This sequence encodes CASKPASATGWAYEQYF.